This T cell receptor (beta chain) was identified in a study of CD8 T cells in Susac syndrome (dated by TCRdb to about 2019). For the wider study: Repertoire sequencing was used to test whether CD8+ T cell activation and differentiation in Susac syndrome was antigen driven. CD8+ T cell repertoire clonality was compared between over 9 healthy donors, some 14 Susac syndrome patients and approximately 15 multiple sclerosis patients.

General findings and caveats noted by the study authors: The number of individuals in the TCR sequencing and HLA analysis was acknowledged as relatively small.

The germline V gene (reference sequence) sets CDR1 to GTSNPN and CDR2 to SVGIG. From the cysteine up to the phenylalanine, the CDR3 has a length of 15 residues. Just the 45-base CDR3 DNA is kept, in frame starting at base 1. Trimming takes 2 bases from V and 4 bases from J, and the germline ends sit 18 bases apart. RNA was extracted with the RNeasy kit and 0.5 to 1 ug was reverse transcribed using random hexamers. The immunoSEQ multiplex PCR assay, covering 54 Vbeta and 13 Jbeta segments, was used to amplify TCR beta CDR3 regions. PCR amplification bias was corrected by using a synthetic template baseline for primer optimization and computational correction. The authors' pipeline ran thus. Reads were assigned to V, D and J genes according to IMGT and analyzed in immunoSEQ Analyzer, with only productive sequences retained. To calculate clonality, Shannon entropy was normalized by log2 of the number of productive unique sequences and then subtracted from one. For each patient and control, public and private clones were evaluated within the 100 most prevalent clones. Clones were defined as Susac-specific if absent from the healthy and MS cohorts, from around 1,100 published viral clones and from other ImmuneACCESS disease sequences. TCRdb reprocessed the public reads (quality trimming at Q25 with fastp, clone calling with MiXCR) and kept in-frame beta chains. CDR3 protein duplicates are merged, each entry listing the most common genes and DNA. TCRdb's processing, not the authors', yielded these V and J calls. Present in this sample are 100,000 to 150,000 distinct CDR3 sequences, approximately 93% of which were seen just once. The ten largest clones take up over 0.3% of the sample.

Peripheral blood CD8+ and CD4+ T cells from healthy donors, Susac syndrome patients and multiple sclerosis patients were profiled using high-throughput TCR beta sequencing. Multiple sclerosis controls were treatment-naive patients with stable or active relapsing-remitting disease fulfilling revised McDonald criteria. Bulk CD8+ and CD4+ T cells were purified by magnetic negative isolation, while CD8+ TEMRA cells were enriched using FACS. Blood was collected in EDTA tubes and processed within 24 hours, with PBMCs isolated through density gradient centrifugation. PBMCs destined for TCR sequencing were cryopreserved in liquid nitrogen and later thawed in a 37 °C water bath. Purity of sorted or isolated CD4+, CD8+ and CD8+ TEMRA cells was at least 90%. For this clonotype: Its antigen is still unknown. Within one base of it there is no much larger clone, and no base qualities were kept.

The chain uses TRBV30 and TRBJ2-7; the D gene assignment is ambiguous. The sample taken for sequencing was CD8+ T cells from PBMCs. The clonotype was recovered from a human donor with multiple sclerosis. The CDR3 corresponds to CAWSTLPGSVYEQYF. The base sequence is TGTGCCTGGAGTACACTACCAGGTAGTGTTTACGAGCAGTACTTC.